This T cell receptor (beta chain) was sequenced during a study of Graves' ophthalmopathy and Graves' hyperthyroidism listed by TCRdb under 2018. Context from the whole study: Hyperthyroidism was defined as stable when no progression to ophthalmopathy occurred within 18 months of follow-up. To tell Graves' ophthalmopathy apart from Graves' hyperthyroidism, and to predict which patients would progress to ophthalmopathy, the study relied on TCR beta repertoire signatures. In total, approximately 130 blood samples were TCR-sequenced: around 42 ophthalmopathy, approximately 80 hyperthyroidism and approximately 17 hyperthyroidism-to-ophthalmopathy patients. To explore V-J signatures that distinguish ophthalmopathy from hyperthyroidism, a discovery set of around 100 patients was enrolled, made up of approximately 45 with ophthalmopathy and some 58 with stable hyperthyroidism. An independent validation cohort was composed of around 19 hyperthyroidism patients and roughly 16 patients who later progressed from hyperthyroidism to ophthalmopathy. In more than five hyperthyroidism patients, T-cell repertoires of thyroid tissue and blood were compared. Following sample collection, hyperthyroidism patients were given methimazole at a starting dose of 30 mg daily, and ophthalmopathy patients were given high-dose intravenous methylprednisolone.

Broad study findings and their caveats: Among expanded thyroid clonotypes with frequency above 0.001, most also showed up in blood, which suggests that blood repertoires may reflect the thyroid immune response. The 13-signature model separated ophthalmopathy from stable hyperthyroidism with approximately 90% sensitivity and roughly 84% specificity in cross-validation, and 80%/75% in the test set. In validation, the model predicted ophthalmopathy progression with about 64% sensitivity and roughly 72% specificity; some 13 predicted patients were CT-confirmed with GO in a median of about 6.1 months. Sample size was not predetermined statistically, and investigators were not blinded to group allocation.

For repertoire sequencing, TCR beta CDR3 regions were amplified from RNA transcripts. The first round of RT-PCR was done with HTBI primers and the Qiagen OneStep RT-PCR kit, and was followed by a second round of multiplex PCR, then size selection and purification. The libraries underwent paired-end sequencing with 100 bp reads on an Illumina HiSeq2000. Under the source paper's analysis protocol: Reads were processed with SOAPnuke, discarding reads with adapters, uncalled bases, mean Phred below 15, or no exact constant-primer or identifier match. High-quality paired reads were merged with COPE v1.2.5. Each unique nucleotide sequence was defined as a clonotype, and clonotypes were aligned to IMGT TRB V, D and J references with MiTCR v1.1. The analysis was limited to V-J combinations with a frequency above 0.0001, which together covered 99.2% of repertoires. For each V-J combination, a TCR clonal expansion and chaos score was defined as the ratio of F50 clonal expansion to chaos observed in the TCRdist matrix. Welch's t-statistics and random forest were used to reduce the features to about a dozen V-J combinations, which were then used as input to a naive Bayes classifier. Thyroid-blood repertoire similarity was quantified with the Morisita-Horn index. TCRdb handled the public reads itself, with Q25 trimming in fastp and clone calling in MiXCR, and kept productive beta chains. Here each entry gathers all rows of one CDR3 protein and keeps the most common genes and DNA. TCRdb, rather than the study authors, made the V and J calls. Counted in this sample were more than 1,000,000 distinct CDR3 sequences; less than 45% of them appeared once. 11% of the sample goes to the ten largest clones.

This clonotype was seen at least ten times. There is no known antigen for this receptor. No much larger clone is present one base from it, and per-base qualities are unavailable. Hyperthyroidism patients were newly diagnosed, were aged 18 to 65 years, and had a disease duration under 2 months. Anyone with other autoimmune diseases, uncontrolled infections, pregnancy or lactation was excluded from the study. Diagnosis was based on clinical symptoms, serum thyroxine, TRAb, thyroid ultrasound and orbital computed tomography. Trizol reagent was used to extract the total RNA, and its quality was then checked on an Agilent 2100 Bioanalyzer. The cysteine opens and the phenylalanine closes a CDR3 of 16 amino acids. Kept here is only the CDR3 DNA, which spans 48 bases and is read in frame from base 1. V is pared back by 0 bases and J by 5 bases, with 16 bases lying between the germline termini. Looking up the germline V gene yields CDR1 SGHDN and CDR2 FVKESK.

Recombination joined TRBV14 with TRBJ1-2; the D gene is perhaps TRBD1, from 5 matching bases. This clonotype was obtained from an adult man with Graves' hyperthyroidism. Sequencing was carried out using peripheral blood or thyroid tissue (not recorded which). The CDR3 here reads CASSQDSALGGYGYTF. The bases read TGTGCCAGCAGCCAAGACTCGGCTCTCGGGGGTTATGGCTACACCTTC.